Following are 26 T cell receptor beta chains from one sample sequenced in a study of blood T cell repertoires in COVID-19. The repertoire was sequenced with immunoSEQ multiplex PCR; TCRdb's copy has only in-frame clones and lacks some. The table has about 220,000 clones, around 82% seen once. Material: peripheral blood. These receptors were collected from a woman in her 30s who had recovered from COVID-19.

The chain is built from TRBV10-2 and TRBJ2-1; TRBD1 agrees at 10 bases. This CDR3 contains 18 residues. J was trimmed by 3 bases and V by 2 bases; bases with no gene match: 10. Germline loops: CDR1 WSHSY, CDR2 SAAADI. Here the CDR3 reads CASSEDRGRLVFYNEQFF. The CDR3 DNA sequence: TGCGCCAGCAGTGAGGACAGGGGGCGTCTGGTATTCTACAATGAGCAGTTCTTC.

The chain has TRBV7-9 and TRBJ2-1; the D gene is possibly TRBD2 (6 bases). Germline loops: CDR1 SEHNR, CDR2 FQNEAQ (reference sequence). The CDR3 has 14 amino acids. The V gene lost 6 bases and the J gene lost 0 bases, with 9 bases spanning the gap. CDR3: CASRVGGSYNEQFF. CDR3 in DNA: TGTGCCAGCAGAGTCGGGGGCTCCTACAATGAGCAGTTCTTC. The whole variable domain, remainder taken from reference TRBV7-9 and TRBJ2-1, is DTGVSQNPRHKITKRGQNVTFRCDPISEHNRLYWYRQTLGQGPEFLTYFQNEAQLEKSRLLSDRFSAERPKGSFSTLEIQRTEQGDSAMYLCASRVGGSYNEQFFGPGTRLTVL.

The CDR3 DNA reads TGCGCCAGCAGGCTTAGGGGGCAGGAGACTGAAGCTTTCTTT. It translates to CASRLRGQETEAFF. This sequence joins TRBV5-1 and TRBJ1-1; 7 nucleotides agree with TRBD1. This CDR3 region has 14 residues. V was clipped by 5 bases and J by 5 bases; unmatched bases: 9. CDR1 and CDR2 (germline): SGHRS, YFSETQ.

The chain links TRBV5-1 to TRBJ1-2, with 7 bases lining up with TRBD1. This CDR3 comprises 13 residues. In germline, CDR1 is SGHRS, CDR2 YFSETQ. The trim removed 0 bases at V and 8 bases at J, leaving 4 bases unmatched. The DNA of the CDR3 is TGCGCCAGCAGCTTGGACAGGGGAGGCGGCTACACCTTC. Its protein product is CASSLDRGGGYTF.

Here the CDR3 reads CAISESEGYEQYF. The CDR3 DNA is TGTGCCATCAGTGAGTCGGAGGGCTACGAGCAGTACTTC. The chain recombines TRBV10-3 with TRBJ2-7; possible D gene TRBD2, 6 bases. V was shortened by 0 bases and J by 3 bases, with 6 bases between the two germline ends. Germline V gene lookup returns CDR1 ENHRY and CDR2 SYGVKD. This CDR3 comprises 13 residues.

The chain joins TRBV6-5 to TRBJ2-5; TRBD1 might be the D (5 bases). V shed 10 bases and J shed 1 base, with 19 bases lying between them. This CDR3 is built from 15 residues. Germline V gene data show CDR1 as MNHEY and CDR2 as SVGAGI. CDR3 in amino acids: CATSRTLGLQETQYF. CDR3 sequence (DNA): TGTGCCACCTCCCGGACGCTGGGGCTCCAAGAGACCCAGTACTTC.

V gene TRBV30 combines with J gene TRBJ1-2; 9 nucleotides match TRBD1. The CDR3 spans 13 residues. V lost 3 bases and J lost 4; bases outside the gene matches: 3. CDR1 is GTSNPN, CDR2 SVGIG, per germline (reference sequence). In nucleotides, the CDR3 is TGTGCCTGGAGGAGGGACAGGGTCTATGGCTACACCTTC. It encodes CAWRRDRVYGYTF. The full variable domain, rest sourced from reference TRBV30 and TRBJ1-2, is SQTIHQWPATLVQPVGSPLSLECTVEGTSNPNLYWYRQAAGRGLQLLFYSVGIGQISSEVPQNLSASRPQDRQFILSSKKLLLSDSGFYLCAWRRDRVYGYTFGSGTRLTVV.

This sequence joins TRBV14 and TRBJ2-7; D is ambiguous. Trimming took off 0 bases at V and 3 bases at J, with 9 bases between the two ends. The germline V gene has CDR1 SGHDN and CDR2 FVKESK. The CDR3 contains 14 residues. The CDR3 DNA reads TGTGCCAGCAGCCAAGATCCTCCAGTCTACGAGCAGTACTTC. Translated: CASSQDPPVYEQYF.

The CDR3 loop is CASSPEGALTMNTEAFF. The CDR3 DNA reads TGCGCCAGCAGCCCGGAGGGGGCCTTGACCATGAACACTGAAGCTTTCTTT. The J gene is TRBJ1-1, the V gene TRBV5-1; the match to TRBD1 covers 7 bases. The CDR3 sequence is 17 residues long. V lost 4 bases, J lost 0 bases, and 12 bases stayed unmatched. Per germline, CDR1 SGHRS and CDR2 YFSETQ.

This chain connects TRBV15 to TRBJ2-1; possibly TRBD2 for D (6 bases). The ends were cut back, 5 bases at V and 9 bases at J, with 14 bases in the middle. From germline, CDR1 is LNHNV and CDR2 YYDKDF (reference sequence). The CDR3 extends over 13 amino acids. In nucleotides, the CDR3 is TGTGCCACCAGCGATTCGCGGGGAAGTGAGCAGTTCTTC. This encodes CATSDSRGSEQFF.

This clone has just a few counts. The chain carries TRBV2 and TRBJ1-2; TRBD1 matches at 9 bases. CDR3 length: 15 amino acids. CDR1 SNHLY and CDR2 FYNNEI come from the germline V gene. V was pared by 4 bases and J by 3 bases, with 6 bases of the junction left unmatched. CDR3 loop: CASSAGQGLYYGYTF. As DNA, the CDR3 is TGTGCCAGCAGTGCCGGACAGGGGTTATACTATGGCTACACCTTC.

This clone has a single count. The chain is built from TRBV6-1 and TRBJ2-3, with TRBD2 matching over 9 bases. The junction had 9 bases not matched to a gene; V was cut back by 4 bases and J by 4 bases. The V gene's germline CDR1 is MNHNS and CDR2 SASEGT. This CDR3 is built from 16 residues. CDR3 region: CASSGRREGVADTQYF. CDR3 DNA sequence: TGTGCCAGCAGTGGCAGGCGGGAGGGCGTGGCAGATACGCAGTATTTT.

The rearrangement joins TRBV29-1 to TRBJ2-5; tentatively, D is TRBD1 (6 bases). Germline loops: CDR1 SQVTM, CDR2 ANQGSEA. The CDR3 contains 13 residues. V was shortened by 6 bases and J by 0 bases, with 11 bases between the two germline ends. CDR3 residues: CSVVQGYQETQYF. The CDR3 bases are TGCAGCGTAGTACAGGGTTACCAAGAGACCCAGTACTTC.

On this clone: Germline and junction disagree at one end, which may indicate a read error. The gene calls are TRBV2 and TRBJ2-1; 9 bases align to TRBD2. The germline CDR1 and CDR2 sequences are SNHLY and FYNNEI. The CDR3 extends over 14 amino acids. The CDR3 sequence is CASSGLADYSEQFF. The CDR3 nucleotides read TGTGCCAGCAGTGGACTAGCGGACTACAGTGAGCAGTTCTTC.

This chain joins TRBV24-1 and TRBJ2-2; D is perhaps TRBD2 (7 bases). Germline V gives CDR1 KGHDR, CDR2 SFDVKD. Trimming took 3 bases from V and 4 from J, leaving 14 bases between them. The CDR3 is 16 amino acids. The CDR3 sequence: CATSDHGGLGTGELFF. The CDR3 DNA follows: TGTGCCACCAGTGATCACGGGGGGCTCGGCACCGGGGAGCTGTTTTTT.

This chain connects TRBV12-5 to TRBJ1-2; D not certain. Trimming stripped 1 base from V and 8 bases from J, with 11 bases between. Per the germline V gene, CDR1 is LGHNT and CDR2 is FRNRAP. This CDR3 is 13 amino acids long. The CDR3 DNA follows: TGTGCTAGTGGTTTGGCTTCCCGGAGGGGCTACACCTTC. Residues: CASGLASRRGYTF. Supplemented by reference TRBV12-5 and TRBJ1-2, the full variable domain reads DARVTQTPRHKVTEMGQEVTMRCQPILGHNTVFWYRQTMMQGLELLAYFRNRAPLDDSGMPKDRFSAEMPDATLATLKIQPSEPRDSAVYFCASGLASRRGYTFGSGTRLTVV.

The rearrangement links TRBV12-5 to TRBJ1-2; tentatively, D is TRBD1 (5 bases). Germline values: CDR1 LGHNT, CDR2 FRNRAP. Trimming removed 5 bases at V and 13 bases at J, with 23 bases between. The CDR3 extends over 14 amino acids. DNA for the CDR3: TGTGCTAGTGGTCCCACGGGACTGACTCTTTGGGCCACCTTC. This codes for CASGPTGLTLWATF.

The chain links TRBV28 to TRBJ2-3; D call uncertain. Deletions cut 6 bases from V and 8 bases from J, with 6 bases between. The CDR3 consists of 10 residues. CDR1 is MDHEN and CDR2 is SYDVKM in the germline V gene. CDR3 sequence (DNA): TGTGCCAGCAGCCAGGTTACGCAGTATTTT. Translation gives CASSQVTQYF. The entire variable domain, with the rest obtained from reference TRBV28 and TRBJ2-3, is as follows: DVKVTQSSRYLVKRTGEKVFLECVQDMDHENMFWYRQDPGLGLRLIYFSYDVKMKEKGDIPEGYSVSREKKERFSLILESASTNQTSMYLCASSQVTQYFGPGTRLTVL.

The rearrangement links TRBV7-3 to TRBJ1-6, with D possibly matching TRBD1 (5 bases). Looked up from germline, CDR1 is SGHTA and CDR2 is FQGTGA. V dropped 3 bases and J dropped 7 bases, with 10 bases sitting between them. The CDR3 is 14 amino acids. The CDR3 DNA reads TGTGCCAGCAGCTTCGGGACTTCCAATTCACCCCTCCACTTT. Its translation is CASSFGTSNSPLHF.

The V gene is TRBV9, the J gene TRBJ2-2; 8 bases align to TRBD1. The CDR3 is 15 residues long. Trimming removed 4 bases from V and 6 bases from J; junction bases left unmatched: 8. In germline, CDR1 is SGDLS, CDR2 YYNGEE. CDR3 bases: TGTGCCAGCAGCACCCAGACAGGGGATCCCGGGGAGCTGTTTTTT. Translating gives CASSTQTGDPGELFF.

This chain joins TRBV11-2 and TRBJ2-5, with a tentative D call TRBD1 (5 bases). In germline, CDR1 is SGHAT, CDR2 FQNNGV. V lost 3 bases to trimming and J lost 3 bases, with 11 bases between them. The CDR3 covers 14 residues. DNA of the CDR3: TGTGCCAGCAGCTTGGGGCTAGTTAAAGAGACCCAGTACTTC. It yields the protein CASSLGLVKETQYF.

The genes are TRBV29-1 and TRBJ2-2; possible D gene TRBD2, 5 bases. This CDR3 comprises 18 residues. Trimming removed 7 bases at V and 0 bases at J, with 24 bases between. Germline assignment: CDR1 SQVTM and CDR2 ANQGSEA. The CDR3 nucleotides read TGCAGCGCCTCTCGTAGAGGGCGAAGAGACGCGAACACCGGGGAGCTGTTTTTT. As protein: CSASRRGRRDANTGELFF.

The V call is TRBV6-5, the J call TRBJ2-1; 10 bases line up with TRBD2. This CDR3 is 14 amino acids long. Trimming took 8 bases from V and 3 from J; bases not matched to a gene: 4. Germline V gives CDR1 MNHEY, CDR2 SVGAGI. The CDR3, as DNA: TGTGCCAGCCATCTAGCGGGAGACTACAATGAGCAGTTCTTC. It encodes CASHLAGDYNEQFF.

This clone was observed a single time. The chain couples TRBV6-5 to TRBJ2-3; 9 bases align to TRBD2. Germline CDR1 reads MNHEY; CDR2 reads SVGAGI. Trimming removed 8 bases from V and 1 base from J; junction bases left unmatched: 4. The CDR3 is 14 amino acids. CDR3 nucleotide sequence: TGTGCCAGCCGGGAGCGGGAGGGCACAGATACGCAGTATTTT. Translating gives CASREREGTDTQYF.

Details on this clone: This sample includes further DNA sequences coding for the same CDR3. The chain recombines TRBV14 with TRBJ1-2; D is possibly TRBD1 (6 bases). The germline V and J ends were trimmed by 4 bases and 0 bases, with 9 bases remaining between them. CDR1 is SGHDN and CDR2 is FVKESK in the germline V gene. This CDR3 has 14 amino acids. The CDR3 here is CASSRDISNYGYTF. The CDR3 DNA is TGTGCCAGCAGCCGGGACATCTCTAACTATGGCTACACCTTC. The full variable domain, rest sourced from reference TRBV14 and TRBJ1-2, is EAGVTQFPSHSVIEKGQTVTLRCDPISGHDNLYWYRRVMGKEIKFLLHFVKESKQDESGMPNNRFLAERTGGTYSTLKVQPAELEDSGVYFCASSRDISNYGYTFGSGTRLTVV.

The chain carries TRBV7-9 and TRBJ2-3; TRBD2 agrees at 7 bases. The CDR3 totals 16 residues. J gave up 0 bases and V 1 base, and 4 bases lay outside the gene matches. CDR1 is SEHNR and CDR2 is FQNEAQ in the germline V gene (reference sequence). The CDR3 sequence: CASSLVLATSTDTQYF. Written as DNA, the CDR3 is TGTGCCAGCAGCTTAGTACTAGCGACAAGCACAGATACGCAGTATTTT.